This TCR beta chain came from a study of T cells in Graves' hyperthyroidism and ophthalmopathy. Whole-study findings and limits: A median approximately 6.8 months before onset, the model predicted ophthalmopathy.

RNA transcripts yielded amplified TCR beta CDR3 regions. The HTBI primer set served for first-round RT-PCR of the TCR CDR3. TCRdb itself ran the multiplex PCR reads through MiXCR, one entry per CDR3 protein. This table has 280,000 or so distinct CDR3 sequences, roughly 15% appearing once. This clonotype was picked up many times. Its antigen remains unknown. Germline CDR1 is DFQATT and CDR2 is SNEGSKA (reference sequence). V dropped 3 bases and J dropped 3; count of bases not matched to a gene: 1. The CDR3 covers 13 residues. The origin of this receptor is a woman between 50 and 59 years old with Graves' hyperthyroidism that later progressed to Graves' ophthalmopathy. The J gene is TRBJ2-3, the V gene TRBV20-1; 9 bases are a match to TRBD1. Sequenced material: blood. The CDR3 sequence is CSARGQGTDTQYF. The CDR3 region has the DNA TGCAGTGCTAGGGGACAGGGAACAGATACGCAGTATTTT.